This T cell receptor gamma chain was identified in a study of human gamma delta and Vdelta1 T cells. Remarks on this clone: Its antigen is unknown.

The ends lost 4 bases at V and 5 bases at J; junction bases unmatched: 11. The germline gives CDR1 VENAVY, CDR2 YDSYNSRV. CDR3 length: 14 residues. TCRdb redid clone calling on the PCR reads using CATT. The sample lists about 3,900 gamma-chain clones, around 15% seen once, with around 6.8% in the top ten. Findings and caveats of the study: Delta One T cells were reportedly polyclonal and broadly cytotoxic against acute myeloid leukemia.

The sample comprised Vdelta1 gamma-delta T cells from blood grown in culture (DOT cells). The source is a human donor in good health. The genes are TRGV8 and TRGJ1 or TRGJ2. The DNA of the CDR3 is TGTGCCACCTGGGAATATAGTTCGGATTATAAGAAACTCTTT. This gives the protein CATWEYSSDYKKLF.